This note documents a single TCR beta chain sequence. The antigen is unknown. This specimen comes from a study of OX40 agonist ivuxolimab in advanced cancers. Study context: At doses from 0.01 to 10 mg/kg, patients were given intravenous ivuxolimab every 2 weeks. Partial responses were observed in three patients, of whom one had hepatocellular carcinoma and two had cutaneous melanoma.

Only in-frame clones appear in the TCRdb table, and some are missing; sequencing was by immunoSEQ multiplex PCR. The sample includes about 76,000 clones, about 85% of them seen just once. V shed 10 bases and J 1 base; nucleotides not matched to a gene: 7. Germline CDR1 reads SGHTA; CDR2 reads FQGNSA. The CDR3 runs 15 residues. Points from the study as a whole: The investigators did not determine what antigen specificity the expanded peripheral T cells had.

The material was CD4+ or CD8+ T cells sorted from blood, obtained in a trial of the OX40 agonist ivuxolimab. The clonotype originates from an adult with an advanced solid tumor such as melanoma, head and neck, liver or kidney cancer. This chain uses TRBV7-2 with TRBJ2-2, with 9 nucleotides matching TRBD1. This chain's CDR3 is CATKTGQGNTGELFF. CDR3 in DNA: TGTGCCACCAAAACGGGACAGGGGAACACCGGGGAGCTGTTTTTT.